This T cell receptor beta chain was retrieved from a study of graft-versus-host responses after intestinal transplantation. Background on the study: Grafts were multivisceral, liver-intestinal, or isolated intestinal.

Libraries were prepared by immunoSEQ multiplex PCR; TCRdb keeps only in-frame clonotypes and omits some of them. The sample lists about 70,000 clones, around 96% occurring once. On this clone: Its matching antigen is unknown.

Germline V gene sequence: CDR1 SGHAT, CDR2 FQNNGV. Losses at the gene ends were 1 base for V and 6 bases for J; bases not matched to a gene: 3. The CDR3 contains 14 residues. Material: unstimulated CD8+ T cells sorted from spleen or lymph node cells, obtained before intestinal transplant. V is TRBV11-2 and J is TRBJ2-1; 7 nucleotides agree with TRBD2. The origin of this receptor is a human donor who received an intestinal transplant. CDR3 amino acids: CASSLVAGVNEQFF. Here the CDR3 DNA reads TGTGCCAGCAGCTTAGTTGCGGGGGTCAATGAGCAGTTCTTC.